The subject of this entry is one T cell receptor (beta chain). The table came from immunoSEQ multiplex PCR; TCRdb's copy has only in-frame clones and leaves some out. The sample comprises 220,000 or so clones, approximately 85% of which are singletons, and 7% to 10% rests with the top ten. The data originate from a study of blood T cell repertoires in COVID-19. Followed over time, Seattle patients had been enrolled while infection was active. Trimming at V came to 6 bases and at J to 2 bases, leaving 5 bases not matched to a gene. The CDR3 totals 14 residues. Germline values: CDR1 KGHSH, CDR2 LQKENI. This chain connects TRBV18 to TRBJ2-3; 7 bases fit TRBD2. The sample comprised peripheral blood. This receptor was obtained from a woman older than 75 with COVID-19, enrolled during active disease. In DNA, the CDR3 is TGTGCCAGCTCTTTAGCGGGTTTCACAGATACGCAGTATTTT. Amino acid sequence: CASSLAGFTDTQYF.